One and the same sample provided the 12 T cell receptor beta chains below, sequenced in a study of T cell changes during pregnancy in multiple sclerosis. The repertoire was sequenced with immunoSEQ multiplex PCR; TCRdb's copy has only in-frame clones and lacks some. Here the sample spans about 40,000 clones, roughly nine tenths being singletons. The material sequenced was peripheral blood, taken before pregnancy. The receptors shown here come from a female donor with multiple sclerosis, enrolled in a pregnancy study.

The rearrangement links TRBV5-6 to TRBJ1-1, with TRBD1 matching over 7 bases. The trim removed 4 bases at V and 6 bases at J, leaving 3 bases unmatched. The germline CDR1 and CDR2 sequences are SGHDT and YYEEEE. This CDR3 has 12 residues. CDR3 residues: CASSLGQAEAFF. The CDR3 coding sequence is TGTGCCAGCAGCCTAGGACAGGCTGAAGCTTTCTTT.

The chain has TRBV11-3 and TRBJ2-1, with D possibly TRBD2 on 6 matching bases. The V end was cut by 4 bases, the J end by 7 bases, with 14 bases between. The V gene's germline CDR1 is SGHNT and CDR2 YENEEA. The CDR3 extends over 14 amino acids. This CDR3 is CASSSRGGKNEQFF. The CDR3 coding sequence is TGTGCCAGCAGCTCCCGAGGCGGGAAAAATGAGCAGTTCTTC.

The J gene is TRBJ2-5, the V gene TRBV5-1; 11 bases align to TRBD2. Trimming cost V 4 bases and J 4 bases; bases outside gene matches: 6. Germline V gene lookup returns CDR1 SGHRS and CDR2 YFSETQ. There are 15 residues in the CDR3. The CDR3 DNA sequence: TGCGCCAGCAGCGTCCTAGCGGGAGGAGGAGAGACCCAGTACTTC. The encoded protein is CASSVLAGGGETQYF.

This chain uses TRBV4-2 with TRBJ1-3; 7 nucleotides match TRBD1. V lost 0 bases and J lost 4; bases outside the gene matches: 3. From germline, CDR1 is LGHNA and CDR2 YNFKEQ. The CDR3 extends over 15 amino acids. This CDR3 reads CASSQDPTGGNTIYF. The DNA of the CDR3 is TGTGCCAGCAGCCAAGATCCGACAGGGGGAAACACCATATATTTT.

The chain is built from TRBV27 and TRBJ1-2; D perhaps matches TRBD1 (5 bases). Germline CDR1 reads MNHEY; CDR2 reads SMNVEV (reference sequence). The CDR3 consists of 15 residues. V lost 4 bases to trimming and J lost 2 bases, with 14 bases between them. The CDR3 loop reads CASSSAWDSNYGYTF. Here the CDR3 DNA reads TGTGCCAGCAGTTCAGCCTGGGACTCCAACTATGGCTACACCTTC.

V gene TRBV5-6 combines with J gene TRBJ2-1; 8 bases line up with TRBD2. The germline V gene has CDR1 SGHDT and CDR2 YYEEEE. The CDR3 is made up of 14 amino acids. V lost 4 bases to trimming and J lost 9 bases; unmatched junction nucleotides: 9. The CDR3 DNA sequence: TGTGCCAGCAGCCTGGGACTAGGCATCGCTGAGCAGTTCTTC. It codes for CASSLGLGIAEQFF. Full variable domain (missing parts from reference TRBV5-6 and TRBJ2-1): DAGVTQSPTHLIKTRGQQVTLRCSPKSGHDTVSWYQQALGQGPQFIFQYYEEEERQRGNFPDRFSGHQFPNYSSELNVNALLLGDSALYLCASSLGLGIAEQFFGPGTRLTVL.

This chain connects TRBV5-4 to TRBJ1-2; TRBD1 matches at 10 bases. Germline CDR1 reads SGHNT; CDR2 reads YYREEE (reference sequence). The CDR3 loop spans 13 amino acids. Trimming removed 0 bases from V and 12 bases from J; junction bases left unmatched: 5. The CDR3 nucleotides are TGTGCCAGCAGCTTGGTGGGACAGGGGTTTAACACCTTC. This gives the protein CASSLVGQGFNTF. Full variable domain (missing parts from reference TRBV5-4 and TRBJ1-2): ETGVTQSPTHLIKTRGQQVTLRCSSQSGHNTVSWYQQALGQGPQFIFQYYREEENGRGNFPPRFSGLQFPNYSSELNVNALELDDSALYLCASSLVGQGFNTFGSGTRLTVV.

This rearrangement joins TRBV6-4 to TRBJ2-1; TRBD2 might be the D (6 bases). The germline V and J ends were trimmed by 0 bases and 3 bases, with 12 bases remaining between them. CDR1 MRHNA and CDR2 SNTAGT come from the germline V gene. The CDR3 runs 16 residues. The DNA for the CDR3 is TGTGCCAGCAGTGACTCGCCGGGAGCTGGCTACAATGAGCAGTTCTTC. This gives the protein CASSDSPGAGYNEQFF.

V is TRBV27 and J is TRBJ2-7; D is undetermined. The CDR3 loop spans 13 amino acids. The V gene lost 5 bases and the J gene lost 3 bases, with 11 bases spanning the gap. CDR1 and CDR2 (germline): MNHEY, SMNVEV (reference sequence). CDR3 residues: CASSDIRLYEQYF. CDR3 bases: TGTGCCAGCAGTGACATACGCCTCTACGAGCAGTACTTC.

This clone has only a few counts. The rearrangement links TRBV5-1 to TRBJ2-3; perhaps TRBD2 as D (6 bases). Germline CDR1 and CDR2: SGHRS and YFSETQ. V dropped 4 bases and J dropped 3 bases, with 15 bases sitting between them. The CDR3 length is 15 residues. Here the CDR3 DNA reads TGCGCCAGCAGCCCCCGCGGGGTGGGGACAGATACGCAGTATTTT. This sequence encodes CASSPRGVGTDTQYF.

CDR3 region: CASSVDPRDITMDGYGYTF. The CDR3 DNA follows: TGTGCCAGCAGCGTAGATCCCCGGGACATCACCATGGACGGCTATGGCTACACCTTC. The rearrangement joins TRBV9 to TRBJ1-2; weak D call: TRBD1 (6 bases). Looked up from germline, CDR1 is SGDLS and CDR2 is YYNGEE. The V gene lost 0 bases and the J gene lost 4 bases, with 25 bases spanning the gap. This CDR3 is built from 19 residues.

V is TRBV27 and J is TRBJ2-7; D is perhaps TRBD2 (6 bases). CDR1 is MNHEY and CDR2 is SMNVEV in the germline V gene (reference sequence). Trimming stripped 3 bases from V and 0 bases from J, with 9 bases between. This CDR3 has 14 residues. CDR3: CASSFIGSSYEQYF. DNA of the CDR3: TGTGCCAGCAGTTTTATCGGGAGCTCCTACGAGCAGTACTTC.